This T cell receptor (beta chain) was identified during a study of cytomegalovirus exposure and HLA in healthy donors (TCRdb year 2017). Describing the broader study: In an earlier analysis of roughly 500 of the donors, around 290 Gb of sequence data and 90 million to 120 million unique TCR beta sequences from roughly 180 million T cells were reported. The number of typed donors differed by locus: about 629-630 for A, B, C, DRB1 and DQB1; approximately 530 for DQA1; 606 for DPA1; and 450 to 480 for DPB1. All discovery cohort repertoires had been generated on a single sequencing platform. A later genetic analysis used genome-wide SNP genotypes for about 65% of the roughly 670 donors, treating that subset as a discovery cohort. Because of strong linkage in the cohort, a few DR-DQ haplotypes were treated as single units for association and clustering. HLA typing included class I and class II loci at four-digit resolution. Donor age, sex, ethnicity and CMV serostatus were compiled alongside the repertoire data. About 280 gigabases of sequencing data and tens of millions of unique TCR sequences were included in an early release covering about 600 HLA-typed donors. Of the roughly 400 genotyped donors, around 81% fell in the genetic ancestry cluster associated with self-reported Caucasian donors. Besides the first cohort of around 700 subjects, a separate validation cohort made up of 120 different subjects was used. The T cell repertoires of 666 subjects were profiled by immunosequencing and related to cytomegalovirus serostatus. To decide whether each TCR beta V gene segment behaved as functional or pseudogenic, an earlier analysis of some 600 of the donors relied on high-throughput TCR beta sequencing. Among some 410 genotyped donors of the cohort, an average of approximately 200,000 unique TCR beta nucleotide sequences was sequenced per donor, of which about 19% were non-productive. The study was designed to test whether signatures of past pathogen exposure could be identified by cataloging public T cell receptors. High-throughput TCR immunosequencing, statistical association of individual TCRs with disease status, and machine learning were combined to predict cytomegalovirus infection status. Rather than using new phenotypic data, the later analysis identified candidate immune exposures from TCR beta sequences and from how often those sequences occurred across donors. In a later analysis, previously published TCR beta repertoires from several hundred donors were re-analyzed and high-resolution HLA genotyping was added so that TCR occurrence patterns could be studied. General conclusions and limits of the study: Presence/absence analyses assumed roughly uniform sequencing depth across donors, an assumption that may not hold. Because HLA typing was missing for some donors at each locus, association tests included only the typed subset. In a later analysis, some 18,000 TCR beta sequences were associated with specific HLA alleles at a false discovery rate of 0.05. In a later analysis, TCR association rates were found to vary across HLA loci, with the most associated TCRs seen for DRB1 alleles and the fewest for HLA-C alleles. In the study, some 160 TCR beta chains were listed as associated with cytomegalovirus. In a later analysis, several top co-occurrence clusters were reported to appear linked to parvovirus B19, influenza, CMV and Epstein-Barr virus. V-gene and J-gene trimming of TCR beta chains was associated with a missense DCLRE1C variant in a later genetic analysis, and the association was replicated in an independent cohort. A further reported finding was that TCR beta sequences accurately predicted the HLA-A and HLA-B alleles for most subjects in the first cohort. In an earlier analysis of 587 of the donors, most TCR beta V segments appeared in productive rearrangements about 87% or about 30% of the time, broadly matching IMGT annotations. In a later analysis, HLA-associated TCR beta chains showed more clonal expansion and lower generation probabilities than non-associated chains that were equally common. CMV serostatus was the only immune exposure information available for the cohort. The classifier was reported to diagnose cytomegalovirus status with high specificity and sensitivity in both the original cohort and the validation cohort. Across donors, most TCR sequences were observed very rarely, whereas some public TCRs were present in many individuals. Because counts were too low, 15 to 20 rarely observed V segments, including chromosome 9 orphons, were left out of the earlier analysis of a few hundred of the donors. Some IMGT-functional V segments, including TRBV6-2 and TRBV6-3, could not be told apart with the 87-base-pair reads, so those segments were excluded. Compared with the roughly 710-donor mean, donors in an Asian-associated ancestry cluster had fewer N-insertions in productive TCRs, according to a later genetic analysis. Assigning TCR associations to individual alleles was difficult when HLA alleles, especially DR and DQ, strongly co-occurred. The sequencing pipeline was judged likely to have produced a cluster of highly shared sequence variants as a technical artifact. Most CMV-associated TCR beta chains appeared to be HLA-restricted in a later analysis, and the HLA associations seemed to be driven largely by CMV exposure. In this cohort, only TCR beta chains were sequenced, and detectable features were limited by the absence of alpha or paired-chain data. It was suggested by the authors that the approach could potentially be generalized to other disease states and immunological phenotypes. Linkage disequilibrium might explain the correlated functional status among segregating V segments, but an unknown experimental factor could not be excluded. A few of the identified cytomegalovirus-associated TCR beta chains were confirmed in vitro to be specific for cytomegalovirus antigens.

As for this clone: Its antigen is still unknown. The input lacks base qualities; no much larger clone sits a single base away.

The library was prepared using the immunoSEQ multiplex PCR assay. For the multiplex PCR, a mixture combining 60 forward primers for TCR Vbeta segments and 13 reverse primers for TCR Jbeta segments was used. Amplification of the CDR3 region of rearranged TCR beta genes was performed with a multiplex PCR assay on genomic DNA. The Illumina HiSeq System was used to sequence the amplified TCR beta libraries as 87-base-pair reads. As for the original processing: A later analysis counted around 72 million unique TCR beta chains across the 500 to 850 repertoires, and 9 million to 14 million of these chains were shared by at least two donors. To remove PCR and sequencing errors, raw reads were error-corrected and collapsed into unique sequences using a nearest-neighbor algorithm that merged closely related sequences. To assign V, D and J gene segments, CDR3 sequences were aligned to IMGT reference sequences. Each retained sequence needed at least a six-nucleotide match to both a V gene segment and a J gene segment. Rearrangements were classified as productive when the CDR3 lacked stop codons and remained in frame with V and J, and all other rearrangements were classified as non-productive. Following IMGT convention, CDR3 was defined as the stretch from the second conserved V-encoded cysteine to the conserved J-encoded phenylalanine. The earlier analysis of 500 to 650 of the donors excluded any sequence lacking an unambiguous match to a single V gene segment. An earlier analysis of 587 of the donors called V segments functional above 56.7% productive rearrangements and segregating when the between-donor standard deviation exceeded 5%. To diagnose cytomegalovirus status from the catalog of TCR beta chain sequences, a statistical classification framework was built. A later analysis assigned V and J genes by comparing TCR nucleotide sequences with IMGT/GENE-DB human TR gene sequences. The TCRdist pipeline was used in a later analysis to assign CDR3 sequences and most-parsimonious VDJ recombination scenarios. A later analysis defined each TCR beta chain by its CDR3 amino acid sequence plus V-gene family, and excluded reads lacking a unique V-gene family. As a way to deal with suspected cross-contamination and a sequencing artifact, a later analysis dropped 450 to 600 nucleotide sequences that were highly shared and had low generation probability. A later analysis calculated a clonal expansion index for each public chain from normalized within-repertoire ranks of inferred template counts. In a later analysis, generation probabilities were computed with a VDJ recombination model fitted to out-of-frame rearrangements, and the resulting probabilities were checked against IGoR. Hypergeometric tests were used in a later analysis to score TCR-TCR, TCR-HLA and TCR-CMV co-occurrence, with a repertoire-size bias correction applied to the TCR pairs. False discovery rates were estimated in a later analysis by permuting HLA or CMV assignments 20 times. A later analysis grouped co-occurring TCRs with DBSCAN, adding TCRdist sequence similarity when clustering within HLA-allele-positive subsets. Repertoires with fewer than 30,000 or more than 120,000 public chains, plus five repertoires with anomalous nucleotide sharing, were excluded from co-occurrence clustering. The source is immuneACCESS, and TCRdb retained only in-frame sequences with V and J called. Part of the clones is not carried over; for the studies checked, unresolved V genes explain less than half of this, and the remainder is unexplained. The DNA gave D and trimming, while V, J and clone size come from that table. The sample contains about 120,000 clones, about four fifths of them found a single time. The ten top clones hold around 4.3% of the sample.

The CDR3, cysteine through phenylalanine, is 14 amino acids long. The CDR3 DNA has 42 bases and is translated from base 1. In the germline V gene, CDR1 corresponds to MRHNA and CDR2 to SNTAGT. V and J are trimmed by 5 bases and 7 bases, and the gene matches miss 9 bases of the junction. The cohort comprised some 700 healthy bone marrow donors. All cohort members were sampled while nominally healthy, although unrecorded immune exposures were likely present. The donor was CMV seropositive and belonged to the group of 270 or so seropositive cohort members. A peripheral blood sample was collected from each donor, and TCR beta sequencing was performed on peripheral blood mononuclear cells. The Qiagen DNeasy Blood Extraction Kit was used to extract genomic DNA from the blood cell samples.

The V and J genes are TRBV6-4 and TRBJ1-1; TRBD1 matches 8 bases in the middle. The TCR comes from a young man in good health and CMV-seropositive. Sequences were obtained from PBMCs. The DNA reads as follows: TGTGCCAGCAGTCCGGACAGGGTCTGGGGTGAAGCTTTCTTT. Translated, this is CASSPDRVWGEAFF.